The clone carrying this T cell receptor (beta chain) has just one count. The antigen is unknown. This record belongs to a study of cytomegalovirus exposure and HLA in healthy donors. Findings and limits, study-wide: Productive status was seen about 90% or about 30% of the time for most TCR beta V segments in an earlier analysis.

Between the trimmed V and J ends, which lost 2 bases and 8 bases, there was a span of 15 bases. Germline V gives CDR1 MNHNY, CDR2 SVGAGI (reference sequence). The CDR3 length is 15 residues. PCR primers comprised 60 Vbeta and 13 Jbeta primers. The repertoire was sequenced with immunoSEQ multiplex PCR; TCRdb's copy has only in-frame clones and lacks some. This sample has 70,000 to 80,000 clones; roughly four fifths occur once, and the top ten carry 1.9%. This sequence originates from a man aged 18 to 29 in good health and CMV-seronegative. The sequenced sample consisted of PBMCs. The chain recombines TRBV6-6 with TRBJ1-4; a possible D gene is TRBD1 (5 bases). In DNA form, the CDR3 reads TGTGCCAGCAGTTACGGGCAGGGAAGCTGGGAAAAACTGTTTTTT. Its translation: CASSYGQGSWEKLFF.